The next 15 T cell receptor beta chains were all read from a single sample in a study of blood T cell repertoires in COVID-19. Sequencing was performed with immunoSEQ multiplex PCR; in TCRdb, only in-frame clones are kept and a portion is missing. The data contain under 200,000 clones, approximately 82% of them singletons. Sequencing was done on a sample of PBMCs or T cells enriched from blood (not recorded which). These TCRs come from a woman aged 55 to 70 with acute COVID-19.

CDR3 sequence: CASSLGGTGNSPLHF. The CDR3 DNA sequence: TGCGCCAGCAGCTTGGGGGGAACGGGGAATTCACCCCTCCACTTT. The chain uses TRBV5-1 and TRBJ1-6; D not certain. Germline CDR1 reads SGHRS; CDR2 reads YFSETQ. Trimming left V 0 bases short and J 7 bases short, with 11 bases between. CDR3 length: 15 residues. The full variable domain, completed using reference TRBV5-1 and TRBJ1-6, is KAGVTQTPRYLIKTRGQQVTLSCSPISGHRSVSWYQQTPGQGLQFLFEYFSETQRNKGNFPGRFSGRQFSNSRSEMNVSTLELGDSALYLCASSLGGTGNSPLHFGNGTRLTVT.

The chain carries TRBV6-5 and TRBJ2-7; D remains unclear. This CDR3 comprises 14 residues. The germline V gene encodes CDR1 MNHEY and CDR2 SVGAGI. V was clipped by 7 bases and J by 3 bases, with 16 bases between them. This CDR3 is CASKPGELRYEQYV. The CDR3 DNA reads TGTGCCAGCAAACCAGGCGAGCTACGCTACGAGCAGTACGTC.

V usage is TRBV19 and J usage is TRBJ1-2, with D tentatively TRBD1 (5 bases). V lost 4 bases, J lost 0 bases, and 15 bases lay in between. The CDR3 is 16 residues long. Germline V gene sequence: CDR1 LNHDA, CDR2 SQIVND (reference sequence). CDR3 coding DNA: TGTGCCAGTAGTAGAAGACAGCAATCCGCTAACTATGGCTACACCTTC. Translating gives CASSRRQQSANYGYTF.

The rearrangement uses TRBV15 and TRBJ2-5; 8 bases fit TRBD1. After removal of 1 base from V and 7 bases from J, the junction contained 5 bases not matched to a gene. Germline V CDR1 and CDR2: LNHNV, YYDKDF (reference sequence). The CDR3 contains 14 residues. For the CDR3, the DNA is TGTGCCACCAGCAGAGGTGGACAGGGAGGGACCCAGTACTTC. Encoded protein: CATSRGGQGGTQYF.

This sequence joins TRBV5-1 and TRBJ2-4; 13 bases are a match to TRBD2. This CDR3 spans 17 amino acids. CDR1 is SGHRS, CDR2 YFSETQ, per germline. J lost 0 bases, V lost 5 bases, and 5 bases had no gene match. The CDR3 reads CASSPGTSGIAKNIQYF. The CDR3 nucleotides are TGCGCCAGCAGTCCCGGGACTAGCGGGATAGCCAAAAACATTCAGTACTTC.

This chain connects TRBV7-9 to TRBJ2-3, with TRBD1 matching over 7 bases. The junction had 7 bases not matched to a gene; V was cut back by 2 bases and J by 2 bases. Germline V gives CDR1 SEHNR, CDR2 FQNEAQ (reference sequence). The CDR3 runs 16 residues. CDR3 DNA: TGTGCCAGCAGCTTAATTGGACAGGTGCACACAGATACGCAGTATTTT. Encoded protein: CASSLIGQVHTDTQYF.

V is TRBV4-1 and J is TRBJ2-3; 8 bases are shared with TRBD2. Germline V lookup: CDR1 MGHRA, CDR2 YSYEKL. The V and J ends lost 2 bases and 5 bases, in that order; junction bases with no gene match: 9. The CDR3 spans 16 residues. The CDR3 DNA is TGCGCCAGCAGCCAATTTGCGGGACTAGTGGTAGATACGCAGTATTTT. It is translated as CASSQFAGLVVDTQYF.

This chain uses TRBV3-1 (or the pseudogene TRBV3-2) with TRBJ2-5; 9 nucleotides agree with TRBD2. The J call may be mistaken, given a closer DNA end match to TRBJ2-7. CDR1 is LGHDT and CDR2 is YNNKEL in the germline V gene (reference sequence). The CDR3 is 13 amino acids. The CDR3 region has the DNA TGTGCCAGTATGGCTAGCGGGAAGATCGAGCAGTACTTC. Translation: CASMASGKIEQYF.

V is TRBV4-1 and J is TRBJ1-2; D is unresolved. The CDR3 covers 17 residues. V dropped 3 bases and J dropped 4 bases, with 21 bases sitting between them. Looked up from germline, CDR1 is MGHRA and CDR2 is YSYEKL. The CDR3 bases are TGCGCCAGCAGCCATGAAACCTCGGTTCTGTATGGCTATGGCTACACCTTC. It encodes CASSHETSVLYGYGYTF.

The CDR3 loop is CASSHIYGTKDYGYTF. The CDR3 nucleotides read TGTGCCAGTAGTCATATCTACGGGACAAAAGACTATGGCTACACCTTC. The chain links TRBV19 to TRBJ1-2, with a weak D call TRBD1 (6 bases). CDR1 and CDR2 (germline): LNHDA, SQIVND (reference sequence). CDR3 length equals 16 residues. With 5 bases removed from V and 3 bases from J, the gap between germline ends came to 19 bases.

This CDR3 is CASSLEGTSGGNTQYF. CDR3 nucleotides: TGTGCCAGCAGCTTAGAGGGGACTAGCGGGGGAAATACGCAGTATTTT. The V gene is TRBV7-6, the J gene TRBJ2-3, with 14 bases matching TRBD2. V shed 1 base, J shed 7 bases, and the junction held 4 bases outside the gene matches. CDR3 length equals 16 residues. Germline V gene data show CDR1 as SGHVS and CDR2 as FNYEAQ.

The chain recombines TRBV10-1 with TRBJ1-5; D gene ambiguous. The length of the CDR3 is 15 residues. Germline lookup yields CDR1 WNHNN and CDR2 SYGVQD (reference sequence). The germline V and J ends were trimmed by 4 bases and 5 bases, with 15 bases remaining between them. The CDR3 here is CASSGSGSADQPQHF. As DNA, the CDR3 is TGCGCCAGCAGTGGGTCTGGGTCGGCGGATCAGCCCCAGCATTTT.

This chain joins TRBV3-1 (or the pseudogene TRBV3-2) and TRBJ1-1; a weak D match, TRBD1 (6 bases). Trimming took off 0 bases at V and 5 bases at J, with 13 bases between the two ends. CDR1 and CDR2 (germline): LGHDT, YNNKEL (reference sequence). The CDR3 spans 15 residues. In DNA, the CDR3 is TGTGCCAGCAGCCAAGATCCAGGGGCCCAAACTGAAGCTTTCTTT. Translation gives CASSQDPGAQTEAFF.

In its sample, this clone was seen once. The chain recombines TRBV11-2 with TRBJ1-4; D call uncertain. The CDR3 extends over 15 amino acids. Trimming took 1 base from V and 7 from J, leaving 13 bases between them. Germline V lookup: CDR1 SGHAT, CDR2 FQNNGV. The CDR3 protein is CASSLAGGQVEKLFF. Written as DNA, the CDR3 is TGTGCCAGCAGCTTAGCGGGAGGGCAGGTTGAAAAACTGTTTTTT.

The genes are TRBV13 and TRBJ1-3; 7 bases are shared with TRBD1. The CDR3 has 16 residues. The V gene end was trimmed by 5 bases and the J gene end by 0 bases; junction bases not matched to a gene: 7. CDR1 is PRHDT, CDR2 FYEKMQ, per germline (reference sequence). The CDR3: CASSTRQGLSGNTIYF. Written as DNA, the CDR3 is TGTGCCAGCAGCACCCGACAGGGCCTCTCTGGAAACACCATATATTTT. Supplemented by reference TRBV13 and TRBJ1-3, the full variable domain reads AAGVIQSPRHLIKEKRETATLKCYPIPRHDTVYWYQQGPGQDPQFLISFYEKMQSDKGSIPDRFSAQQFSDYHSELNMSSLELGDSALYFCASSTRQGLSGNTIYFGEGSWLTVV.